This TCR beta chain was identified during a study of human T cells and chemical hapten exposure. Study in general: Sensitizing treatment utilized 2% DPC over a roughly 2 cm by roughly 2 cm portion of upper inner arm skin.

As for time point: pre-sensitization, week 0. Treatment meaning: therapeutic diphenylcyclopropenone sensitization with weekly scalp DPC. Library construction involved attaching unique molecular identifiers to individual cDNA molecules, which allowed quantitative, reproducible TCR counting. Each CDR3 protein gets one entry after TCRdb re-called the RACE reads with MiXCR. The sample yields fewer than 300,000 distinct CDR3 sequences, 7.7% seen once. This specimen was whole blood, taken in connection with sensitization to the hapten diphenylcyclopropenone (DPC). This clonotype was obtained from a man aged 18 to 30 with alopecia areata. Some clones in this sample may be carry-over from other donors' samples.

The CDR3 DNA reads TGTGCCAGCAGTTTAGCCGGCAGAAGCTATGGCTACACCTTC. It codes for CASSLAGRSYGYTF. The chain employs TRBV12-3 or TRBV12-4 and TRBJ1-2; D remains unclear. Trimming pared 0 bases from V and 4 bases from J, leaving 9 bases between. CDR3 length equals 14 residues.